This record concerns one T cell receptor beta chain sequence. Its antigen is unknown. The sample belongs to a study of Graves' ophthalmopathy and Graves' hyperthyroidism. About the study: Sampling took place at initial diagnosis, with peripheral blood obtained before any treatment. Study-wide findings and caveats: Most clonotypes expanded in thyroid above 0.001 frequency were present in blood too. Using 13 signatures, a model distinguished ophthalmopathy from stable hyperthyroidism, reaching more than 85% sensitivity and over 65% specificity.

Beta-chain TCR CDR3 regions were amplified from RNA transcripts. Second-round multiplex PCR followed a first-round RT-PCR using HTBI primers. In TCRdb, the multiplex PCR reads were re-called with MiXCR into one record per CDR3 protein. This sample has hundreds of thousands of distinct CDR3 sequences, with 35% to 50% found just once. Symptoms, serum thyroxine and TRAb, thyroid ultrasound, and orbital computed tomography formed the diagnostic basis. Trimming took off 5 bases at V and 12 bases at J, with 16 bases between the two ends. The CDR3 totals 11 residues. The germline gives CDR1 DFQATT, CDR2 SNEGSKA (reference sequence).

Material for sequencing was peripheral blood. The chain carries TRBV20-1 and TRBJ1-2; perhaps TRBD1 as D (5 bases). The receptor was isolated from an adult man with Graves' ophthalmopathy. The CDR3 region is CSASTDSGNTF. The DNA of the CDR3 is TGCAGTGCTTCGACAGACTCTGGAAACACCTTC.